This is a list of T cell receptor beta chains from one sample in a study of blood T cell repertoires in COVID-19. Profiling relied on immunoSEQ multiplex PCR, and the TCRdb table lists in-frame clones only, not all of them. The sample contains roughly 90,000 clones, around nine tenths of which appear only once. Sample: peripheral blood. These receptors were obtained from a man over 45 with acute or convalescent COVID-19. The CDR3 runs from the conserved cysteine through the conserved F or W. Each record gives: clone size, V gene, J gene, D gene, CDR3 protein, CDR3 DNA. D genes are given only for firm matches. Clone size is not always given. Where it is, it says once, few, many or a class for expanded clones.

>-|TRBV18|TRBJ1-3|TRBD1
CASSPGQGGNTIYF
TGTGCCAGCTCACCCGGACAGGGTGGAAACACCATATATTTT
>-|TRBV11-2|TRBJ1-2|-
CASSTHRDGYTF
TGTGCCAGCAGCACACACAGGGATGGCTACACCTTC
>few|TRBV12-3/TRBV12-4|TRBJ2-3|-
CASSLGATDTQYF
TGTGCCAGCAGTTTAGGGGCCACAGATACGCAGTATTTT
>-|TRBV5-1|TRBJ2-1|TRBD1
CASSLWVGPGQGVDEQFF
TGCGCCAGCAGCTTGTGGGTTGGGCCGGGACAGGGAGTAGATGAGCAGTTCTTC
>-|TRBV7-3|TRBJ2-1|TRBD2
CASSFSGSLGDDEQFF
TGTGCCAGCAGCTTTAGCGGGAGCCTAGGGGACGATGAGCAGTTCTTC
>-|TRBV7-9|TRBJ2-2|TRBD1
CASSPPGQGDTGELFF
TGTGCCAGCAGCCCTCCGGGACAGGGGGACACCGGGGAGCTGTTTTTT
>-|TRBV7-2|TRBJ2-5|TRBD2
CASSIPGTSGGAETQYF
TGTGCCAGCAGCATTCCCGGGACTAGCGGGGGAGCAGAGACCCAGTACTTC
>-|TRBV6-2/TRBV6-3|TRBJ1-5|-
CASSSTGSYQPQHF
TGTGCCAGCAGCAGTACAGGAAGCTATCAGCCCCAGCATTTT
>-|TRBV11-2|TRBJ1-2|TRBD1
CASSDYRQGKDYGYTF
TGTGCCAGCAGCGATTACAGACAGGGAAAGGACTATGGCTACACCTTC
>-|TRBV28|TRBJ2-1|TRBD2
CASTSTVSQRGNNEQFF
TGTGCCAGCACCTCTACTGTTAGTCAGCGGGGGAACAATGAGCAGTTCTTC
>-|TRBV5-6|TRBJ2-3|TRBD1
CASSGQGADTQYF
TGTGCCAGCAGCGGACAGGGGGCAGATACGCAGTATTTT
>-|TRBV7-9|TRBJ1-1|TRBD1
CASSPTGTGGTEAFF
TGTGCCAGCAGCCCAACCGGGACAGGGGGGACTGAAGCTTTCTTT
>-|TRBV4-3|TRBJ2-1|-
CASSQAYTGTTLYNEQFF
TGCGCCAGCAGCCAAGCCTATACCGGGACAACTCTCTACAATGAGCAGTTCTTC
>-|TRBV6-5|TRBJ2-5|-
CASTRGGSGETQYF
TGTGCCAGCACTCGAGGGGGTTCCGGAGAGACCCAGTACTTC
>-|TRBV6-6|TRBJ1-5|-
CAAGRMDQPQHF
TGTGCCGCGGGCAGGATGGATCAGCCCCAGCATTTT
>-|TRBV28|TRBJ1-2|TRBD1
CASSNDGSGGYGYTF
TGTGCCAGCAGTAACGACGGGTCAGGGGGCTATGGCTACACCTTC
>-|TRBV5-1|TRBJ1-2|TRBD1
CASSGRDSNYGYTF
TGCGCCAGCAGCGGGCGGGACAGCAACTATGGCTACACCTTC
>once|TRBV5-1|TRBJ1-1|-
CASSFGTPYTEAFF
TGCGCCAGCAGCTTCGGGACACCCTACACTGAAGCTTTCTTT
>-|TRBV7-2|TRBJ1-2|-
CASSLRGRDISNYGYTF
TGTGCCAGCAGCTTACGCGGTCGGGACATTTCTAACTATGGCTACACCTTC
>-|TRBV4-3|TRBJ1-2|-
CASSQEGGHGYTF
TGCGCCAGCAGCCAAGAGGGAGGGCATGGCTACACCTTC
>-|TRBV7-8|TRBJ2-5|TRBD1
CASSPIPGQVLQETQYF
TGTGCCAGCAGCCCTATACCGGGACAGGTCCTCCAAGAGACCCAGTACTTC
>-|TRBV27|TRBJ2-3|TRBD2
CASRALLAGELTDTQYF
TGTGCCAGCAGGGCCCTACTAGCGGGAGAGCTGACAGATACGCAGTATTTT
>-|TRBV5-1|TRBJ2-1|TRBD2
CASRGSGSGEQFF
TGCGCCAGCAGAGGTAGCGGGAGTGGTGAGCAGTTCTTC
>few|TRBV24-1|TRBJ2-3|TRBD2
CATSDPGGGRFADTQYF
TGTGCCACCAGTGATCCCGGGGGAGGGCGGTTCGCAGATACGCAGTATTTT
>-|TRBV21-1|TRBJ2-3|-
CASSPPEDTQYF
TGTGCCAGCAGCCCCCCGGAGGATACGCAGTATTTT
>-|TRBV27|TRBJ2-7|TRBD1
CASRRDRDAYEQYF
TGTGCCAGCCGCCGGGACAGGGATGCCTACGAGCAGTACTTC
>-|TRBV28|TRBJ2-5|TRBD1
CASRTGFVETQYF
TGTGCCAGCAGGACAGGGTTTGTGGAGACCCAGTACTTC
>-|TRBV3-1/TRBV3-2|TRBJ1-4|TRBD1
CASSLSGGGEKLFF
TGTGCCAGCAGCCTTTCAGGGGGCGGGGAAAAACTGTTTTTT
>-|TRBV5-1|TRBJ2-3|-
CASSPLEGGGTDTQYF
TGCGCCAGCAGCCCACTAGAAGGGGGAGGCACAGATACGCAGTATTTT
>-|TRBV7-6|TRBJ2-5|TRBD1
CASSSPGQKLQETQYF
TGTGCCAGCAGCTCACCGGGACAGAAACTTCAAGAGACCCAGTACTTC
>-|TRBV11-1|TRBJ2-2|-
CASSKDITGELFF
TGTGCCAGCAGCAAGGACATCACCGGGGAGCTGTTTTTT
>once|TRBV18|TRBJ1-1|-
CASSPPSAQRTEAFF
TGTGCCAGCTCACCTCCTTCCGCCCAGCGGACTGAAGCTTTCTTT
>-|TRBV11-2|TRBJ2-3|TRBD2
CASSLVVVAGGQTDTQYF
TGTGCCAGCAGCTTAGTCGTGGTCGCGGGGGGGCAAACAGATACGCAGTATTTT
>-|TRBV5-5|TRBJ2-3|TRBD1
CASRRGGPGTGVTDTQYF
TGTGCCAGCAGACGAGGGGGCCCCGGGACAGGGGTCACAGATACGCAGTATTTT
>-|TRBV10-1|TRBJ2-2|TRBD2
CASSEGTSATGELFF
TGCGCCAGCAGTGAGGGGACTAGCGCTACCGGGGAGCTGTTTTTT
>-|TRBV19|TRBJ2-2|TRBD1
CASSIGPGQGELFF
TGTGCCAGTAGTATAGGGCCGGGACAGGGGGAGCTGTTTTTT
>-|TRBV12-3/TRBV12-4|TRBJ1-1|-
CASRRSPNTEAFF
TGTGCCAGCAGGCGGTCACCGAACACTGAAGCTTTCTTT
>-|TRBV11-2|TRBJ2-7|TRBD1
CASSRINSLGGRAYEQYF
TGTGCCAGCAGCCGCATCAACAGCCTAGGGGGCAGGGCGTACGAGCAGTACTTC
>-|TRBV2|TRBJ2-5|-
CASSPGAETQYF
TGTGCCAGCAGTCCAGGGGCAGAGACCCAGTACTTC
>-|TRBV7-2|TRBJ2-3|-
CASSLDGRVTDTQYF
TGTGCCAGCAGCTTAGATGGTAGAGTGACAGATACGCAGTATTTT
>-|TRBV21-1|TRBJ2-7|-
CASSKALWRTSREQYF
TGTGCCAGCAGCAAAGCGCTTTGGCGGACTAGCCGCGAGCAGTACTTC
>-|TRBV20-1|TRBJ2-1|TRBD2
CSASSSAGVGNEQFF
TGCAGTGCTAGTTCGTCGGCGGGAGTGGGGAATGAGCAGTTCTTC
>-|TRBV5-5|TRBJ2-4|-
CASSWRPLNIQYF
TGTGCCAGCAGTTGGAGACCCCTGAACATTCAGTACTTC
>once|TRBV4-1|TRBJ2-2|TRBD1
CASSPGQANTGELFF
TGCGCCAGCAGCCCCGGACAGGCGAACACCGGGGAGCTGTTTTTT
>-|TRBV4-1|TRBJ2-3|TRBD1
CASSQGGTGWMWGTDTQYF
TGCGCCAGCAGCCAAGGGGGGACAGGGTGGATGTGGGGCACAGATACGCAGTATTTT
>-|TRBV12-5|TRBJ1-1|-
CASGFGARGTEAFF
TGTGCTAGTGGTTTTGGTGCCCGCGGCACTGAAGCTTTCTTT
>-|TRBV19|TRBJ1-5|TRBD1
CASGDRGDNQPQHF
TGTGCCAGTGGAGACAGGGGAGATAATCAGCCCCAGCATTTT
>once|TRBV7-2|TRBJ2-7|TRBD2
CASSQGLAGGGQYF
TGTGCCAGCAGCCAGGGACTAGCGGGAGGGGGGCAGTACTTC
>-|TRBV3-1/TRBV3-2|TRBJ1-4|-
CASSQDGSQNEKLFF
TGTGCCAGCAGCCAAGATGGCAGTCAGAATGAAAAACTGTTTTTT
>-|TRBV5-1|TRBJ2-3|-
CASSADSSDTQYF
TGCGCCAGCAGCGCGGACAGTTCAGATACGCAGTATTTT
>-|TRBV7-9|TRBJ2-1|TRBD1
CASSNTGGHEQFF
TGTGCCAGCAGCAACACAGGGGGCCATGAGCAGTTCTTC
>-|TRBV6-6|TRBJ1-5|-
CASSYGRNSNQPQHF
TGTGCCAGCAGTTACGGCAGAAATAGCAATCAGCCCCAGCATTTT
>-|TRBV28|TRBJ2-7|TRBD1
CASSLSILGQGGKKHPTGEQYF
TGTGCCAGCAGTTTATCCATTCTCGGACAGGGTGGGAAGAAGCACCCCACCGGTGAGCAGTACTTC
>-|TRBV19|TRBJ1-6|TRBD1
CASSNDRVGNSPLHF
TGTGCCAGTAGTAACGACAGGGTTGGGAATTCACCCCTCCACTTT
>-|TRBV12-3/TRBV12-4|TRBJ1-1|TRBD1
CASKDRGEAFF
TGTGCCAGCAAAGACAGGGGGGAAGCTTTCTTT
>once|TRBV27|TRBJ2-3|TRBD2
CASSTASGGTDTQYF
TGTGCCAGCAGTACCGCTAGCGGGGGCACAGATACGCAGTATTTT